This T cell receptor beta chain came from a study of T cell repertoires in cytomegalovirus infection (dated by TCRdb to about 2019). As for the study more broadly: Peptide stimulations targeted recently identified HLA-C-restricted CMV epitopes, whose presentation resists viral immunomodulation, together with well-studied HLA-B-restricted epitopes. The HLA type of each donor mattered for the analysis, because public TCR beta signatures pointed to carriage of CMV infection along with the matching HLA type. General study outcomes and caveats: The ex vivo response was dominated by HLA-C-restricted CMV-specific TCR beta clonotypes, which also provided the single most frequent clonotype in two of eight donors. Carriers of CMV infection plus the relevant HLA type were discriminated by the cumulative frequency of public TCR beta family members in the study cohort and in an independent roughly 370-donor cohort.

To note about this clonotype: Its antigen has not been determined. No per-base quality is available; no much larger clone lies one base away.

The germline ends are 23 bases apart after V is trimmed by 4 bases and J by 4 bases. CDR1 and CDR2, per the germline V gene (reference sequence), are MNHEY and SMNVEV. Reading from cysteine to phenylalanine, the CDR3 counts 17 amino acids. Only CDR3 DNA remains: 51 bases, in frame from the first base. The sample was run on an Illumina HiSeq 1500. TCRdb reprocessed the public reads (quality trimming at Q25 with fastp, clone calling with MiXCR) and kept in-frame beta chains. CDR3 protein sequences are deduplicated, and each keeps its most common genes and DNA. Counted in this sample were over 55,000 distinct CDR3 sequences; roughly 21% of them appeared once. The biggest ten clones account for over 60% of the sample. This specimen's treatment or condition label, interpreted: in vitro stimulation with specific CMV peptide epitopes to enrich CMV-specific T cells.

The sample here was CD8+ T cells from cultured PBMCs, taken from culture after CMV antigen stimulation. In this chain, TRBV27 is recombined with TRBJ2-7; the D gene cannot be resolved beyond TRBD1 or TRBD2, each matching 5 bases. This TCR was sampled from a human donor in good health (CMV status not recorded). Some clones in this sample may be carry-over from other donors' samples. The CDR3 corresponds to CASSSSGTGRREYEQYF. The DNA reads as follows: TGTGCCAGCAGTTCGTCGGGGACCGGCCGAAGAGAATACGAGCAGTACTTC.